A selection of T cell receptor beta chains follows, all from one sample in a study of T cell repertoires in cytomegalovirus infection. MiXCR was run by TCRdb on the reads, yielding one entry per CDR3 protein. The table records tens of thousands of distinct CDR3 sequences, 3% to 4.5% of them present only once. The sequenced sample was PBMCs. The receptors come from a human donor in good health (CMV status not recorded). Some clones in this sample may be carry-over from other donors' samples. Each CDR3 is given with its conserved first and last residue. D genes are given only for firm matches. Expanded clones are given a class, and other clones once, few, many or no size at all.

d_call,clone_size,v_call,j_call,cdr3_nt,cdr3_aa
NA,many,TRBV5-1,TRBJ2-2,TGCGCCAGCAGCAGGGACGTATTCAACACCGGGGAGCTGTTTTTT,CASSRDVFNTGELFF
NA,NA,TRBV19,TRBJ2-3,TGTGCCAGTAGTAGCGGGCGCACAGATACGCAGTATTTT,CASSSGRTDTQYF
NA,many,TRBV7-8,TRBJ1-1,TGTGCCAGCAGCTTAGCGAGGGGAAGTATCCCCGAAGCTTTCTTT,CASSLARGSIPEAFF
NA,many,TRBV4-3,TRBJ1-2,TGCGCCAGCAGCCAAAGTGGAAAGAACTATGGCTACACCTTC,CASSQSGKNYGYTF
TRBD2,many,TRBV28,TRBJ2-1,TGTGCCAGCAGACCCCTAGGACTAGCGGGGGGGTCGTTTCGAGAGCAGTTCTTC,CASRPLGLAGGSFREQFF
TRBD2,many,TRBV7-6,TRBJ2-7,TGTGCCAGCAGCCCGAACGCCGGGAGGCTACGATATTCCTACGAGCAGTACTTC,CASSPNAGRLRYSYEQYF
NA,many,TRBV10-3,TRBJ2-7,TGTGCCATCAGTGAGTCGGGACTGAGCTCCTACGAGCAGTACTTC,CAISESGLSSYEQYF
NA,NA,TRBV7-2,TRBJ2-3,TGTGCCAGCAGCGGAAACTACCTGACTACAGATGCGCAGTATTTT,CASSGNYLTTDAQYF
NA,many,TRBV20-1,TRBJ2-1,TGCAGTGTAAGTCTAGCGAGCTACAATGAGCAGTTCTTC,CSVSLASYNEQFF
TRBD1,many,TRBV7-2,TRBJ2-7,TGTGCCAGCAGCACACGACAGGGGACCTACGAGCAGTACTTC,CASSTRQGTYEQYF
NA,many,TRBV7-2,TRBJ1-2,TGTGCCAGCAGCTTAGATCGGGGGACGTATGGCTACACCTTC,CASSLDRGTYGYTF
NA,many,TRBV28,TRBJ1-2,TGTGCCAGCAGTGATCAGGGTATAGGCCCTGGCTACACCTTC,CASSDQGIGPGYTF
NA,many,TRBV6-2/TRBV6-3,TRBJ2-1,TGTGCCAGCAGCTCACTGGGGTATGAGCAGTTCTTC,CASSSLGYEQFF
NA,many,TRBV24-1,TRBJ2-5,TGTGCCACCAGTGATTTGAACAGGGTCCAGTACTTC,CATSDLNRVQYF
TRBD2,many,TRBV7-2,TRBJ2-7,TGTGCCAGCAGCCCGACTAGCGGAACCTACGAGCAGTACTTC,CASSPTSGTYEQYF
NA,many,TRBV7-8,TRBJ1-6,TGTGCCAGCAGCTTACTGAGTAATAATTCACCCCTCCACTTT,CASSLLSNNSPLHF
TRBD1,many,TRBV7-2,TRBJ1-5,TGTGCCAGCAGTTACAGGGGAGAGGGGCCCCAGCATTTT,CASSYRGEGPQHF
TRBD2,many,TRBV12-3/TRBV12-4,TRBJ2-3,TGTGCCAGCAGACCGGGACTAACAACTGTCACAGATACGCAGTATTTT,CASRPGLTTVTDTQYF
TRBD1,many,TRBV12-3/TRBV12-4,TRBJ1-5,TGTGCCAGCAGTTTAAAAATAGGGGGCGCCCAGCCCCAGCATTTT,CASSLKIGGAQPQHF
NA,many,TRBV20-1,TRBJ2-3,TGCAGTGCCCCCGATCCCAGGACTGGCACAGATACGCAGTATTTT,CSAPDPRTGTDTQYF
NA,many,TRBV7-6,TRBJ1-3,TGTGCCAGCAGCTTCTCCGGAGGAGGAAACACCATATATTTT,CASSFSGGGNTIYF
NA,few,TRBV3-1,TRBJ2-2,TGTGCCAGCAGCCAGACAGGTGGTAACACCGGGGAGCTGTTTTTT,CASSQTGGNTGELFF
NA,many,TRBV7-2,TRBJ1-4,TGTGCCAGCAGCCCGAAGTCCTGGGGTAATGAAAAACTGTTTTTT,CASSPKSWGNEKLFF
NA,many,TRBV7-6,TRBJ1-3,TGTGCCAGCAGCTTAGGGACGGGAACTGGAAACACCATATATTTT,CASSLGTGTGNTIYF
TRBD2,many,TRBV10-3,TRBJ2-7,TGTGCCATCAGCGTACTAGCGGGCTCCTACGAGCAGTACTTC,CAISVLAGSYEQYF
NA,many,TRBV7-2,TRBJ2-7,TGTGCCAGCAGCTCTGGCAACTACGAGCAGTACTTC,CASSSGNYEQYF
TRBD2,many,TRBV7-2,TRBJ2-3,TGTGCCAGCAGCTTATATAGCGGGAGCGCCACAGATACGCAGTATTTT,CASSLYSGSATDTQYF
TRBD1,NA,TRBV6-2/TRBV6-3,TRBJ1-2,TGTGCCAGCAGTAGTACTCAGGGGGTGAGAGGCTACACCTTC,CASSSTQGVRGYTF
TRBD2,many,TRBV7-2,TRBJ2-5,TGTGCCAGCAGCTTATCTTTCGGACTAGCATCGGAGACCCAGTACTTC,CASSLSFGLASETQYF
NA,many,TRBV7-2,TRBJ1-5,TGTGCCAGCAGCTTAGGTTCCGGGTCTGGCAATCAGCCCCAGCATTTT,CASSLGSGSGNQPQHF
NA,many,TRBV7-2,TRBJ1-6,TGTGCCAGCGGAATCACAGTAAATTCACCCCTCCACTTT,CASGITVNSPLHF
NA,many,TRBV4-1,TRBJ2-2,TGCGCCAGCAGCCTCAGAGGACAAGCGAACACCGGGGAGCTGTTTTTT,CASSLRGQANTGELFF
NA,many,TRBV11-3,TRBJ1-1,TGTGCCAGCAGCCCTCGGCGGAGGGTAGGGACTGAAGCTTTCTTT,CASSPRRRVGTEAFF
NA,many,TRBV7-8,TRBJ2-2,TGTGCCAGCAGCTCCATGAACACCGGGGAGCTGTTTTTT,CASSSMNTGELFF
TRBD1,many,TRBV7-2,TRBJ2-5,TGTGCCAGCAGCCGCGACAGGGTAGAGACCCAGTACTTC,CASSRDRVETQYF
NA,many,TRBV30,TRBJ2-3,TGTGCCTGGAGTCGCCTTAGCGGATCTAGCACAGATACGCAGTATTTT,CAWSRLSGSSTDTQYF
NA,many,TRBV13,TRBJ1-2,TGTGCCAGCAGGGGCAGGCCTCCTGATGGCTACACCTTC,CASRGRPPDGYTF
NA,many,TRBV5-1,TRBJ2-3,TGCGCCAGCAGCTCTTATTTTGGGACCCCAGATACGCAGTATTTT,CASSSYFGTPDTQYF
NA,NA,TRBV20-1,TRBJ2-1,TGCAGTGCTGGGGGTCTAGCGAGGCCCAGGGGTGAGCAGTTCTTC,CSAGGLARPRGEQFF
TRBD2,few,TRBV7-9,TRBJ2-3,TGTGCCAGCAGCCCCACGGGGGGGTTAGGCACAGATACGCAGTATTTT,CASSPTGGLGTDTQYF
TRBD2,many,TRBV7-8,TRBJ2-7,TGTGCCAGCAGCTCGAGGACTAGCTTATTGTCCTACGAGCAGTACTTC,CASSSRTSLLSYEQYF
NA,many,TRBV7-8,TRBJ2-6,TGTGCCAGCAGCTTCACAGGGTTAACTGGGGCCAACGTCCTGACTTTC,CASSFTGLTGANVLTF
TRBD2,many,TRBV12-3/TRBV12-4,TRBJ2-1,TGTGCCAGCAGTTTAGTCCTAGCGGGGGGTTACAATGAGCAGTTCTTC,CASSLVLAGGYNEQFF
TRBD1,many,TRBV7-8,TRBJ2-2,TGTGCCAGCAGCCCTCAACAGGGGGCGAACACCGGGGAGCTGTTTTTT,CASSPQQGANTGELFF
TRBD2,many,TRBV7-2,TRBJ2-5,TGTGCCAGCAGCCCCCGACTAGCAGGGGAGACCCAGTACTTC,CASSPRLAGETQYF
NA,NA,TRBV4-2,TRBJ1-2,TGTGCCAGCAGCCAAGTCACCGACGGCCGATTGGGGGGCTACACCTTC,CASSQVTDGRLGGYTF
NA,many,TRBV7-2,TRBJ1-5,TGTGCCAGCAGCTCCTTAGGGGATCAGCCCCAGCATTTT,CASSSLGDQPQHF
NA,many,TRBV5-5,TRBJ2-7,TGTGCCAGCAGAATACAGGGTTTCCACGAGCAGTACTTC,CASRIQGFHEQYF
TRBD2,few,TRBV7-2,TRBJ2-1,TGTGCCAGCAGCCAGGGACTAGCGGGGGGGCTTTGGTACAATGAGCAGTTCTTC,CASSQGLAGGLWYNEQFF
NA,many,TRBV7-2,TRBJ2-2,TGTGCCAGCAGCCCCGGGACTCCGAACACCGGGGAGCTGTTTTTT,CASSPGTPNTGELFF
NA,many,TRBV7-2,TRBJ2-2,TGTGCCAGCAGCTTAGCTTACGCCGGGGAGCTGTTTTTT,CASSLAYAGELFF
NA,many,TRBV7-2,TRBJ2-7,TGTGCCAGCAGCCTCTCGGGGGCGGGGGAGCAGTACTTC,CASSLSGAGEQYF
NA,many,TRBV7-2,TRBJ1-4,TGTGCCAGCAGCCTGTCGGGCGCCGGTGAAAAACTGTTTTTT,CASSLSGAGEKLFF
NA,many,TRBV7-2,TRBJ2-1,TGTGCCAGCAGTGGGGGGAACTACAATGAGCAGTTCTTC,CASSGGNYNEQFF
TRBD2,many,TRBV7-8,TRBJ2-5,TGTGCCAGCACCGGGACTAGCGGGGCTAAAGAGACCCAGTACTTC,CASTGTSGAKETQYF